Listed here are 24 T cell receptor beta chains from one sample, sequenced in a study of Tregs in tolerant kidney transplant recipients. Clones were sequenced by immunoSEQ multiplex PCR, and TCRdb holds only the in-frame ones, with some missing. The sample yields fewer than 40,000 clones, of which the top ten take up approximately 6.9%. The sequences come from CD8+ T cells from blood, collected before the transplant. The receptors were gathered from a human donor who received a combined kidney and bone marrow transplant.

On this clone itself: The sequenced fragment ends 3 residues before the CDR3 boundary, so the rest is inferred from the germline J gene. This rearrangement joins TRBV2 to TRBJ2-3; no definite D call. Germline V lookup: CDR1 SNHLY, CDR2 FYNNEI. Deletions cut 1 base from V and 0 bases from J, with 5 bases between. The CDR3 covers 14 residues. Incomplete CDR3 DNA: TGTGCCAGCAGTGAAGGCGGCAGCACAGATACG. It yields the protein CASSEGGSTDT. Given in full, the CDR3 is CASSEGGSTDTQYF.

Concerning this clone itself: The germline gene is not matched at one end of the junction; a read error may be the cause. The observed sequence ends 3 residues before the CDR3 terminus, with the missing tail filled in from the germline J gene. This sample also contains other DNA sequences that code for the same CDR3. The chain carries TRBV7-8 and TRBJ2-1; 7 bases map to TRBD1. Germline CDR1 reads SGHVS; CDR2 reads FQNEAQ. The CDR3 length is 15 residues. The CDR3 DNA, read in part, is TGCGCCAGCAGATCCGGGACAGCCTCCTACAATGAG. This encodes CASRSGTASYNE. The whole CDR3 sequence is CASRSGTASYNEQFF.

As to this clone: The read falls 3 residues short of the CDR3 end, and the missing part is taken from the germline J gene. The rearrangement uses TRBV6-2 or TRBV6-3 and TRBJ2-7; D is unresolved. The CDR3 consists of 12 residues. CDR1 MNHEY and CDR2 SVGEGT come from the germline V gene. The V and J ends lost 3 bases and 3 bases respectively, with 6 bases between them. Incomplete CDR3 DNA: TGTGCCAGCAGTTATGGCCACTACGAG. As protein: CASSYGHYE. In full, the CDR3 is CASSYGHYEQYF.

CDR3 DNA (partial): TGTGCCAGCAGCTTTCTTACAGGGTTTGGAGGC. This gives the protein CASSFLTGFGG. The entire CDR3 is CASSFLTGFGGYTF. This sequence joins TRBV5-5 and TRBJ1-2; tentative D call: TRBD1 (6 bases). With the read ending 3 residues before the CDR3 end, the germline J gene is used to fill in that end. Germline lookup yields CDR1 SGHKS and CDR2 YYEKEE (reference sequence). CDR3 length: 14 residues.

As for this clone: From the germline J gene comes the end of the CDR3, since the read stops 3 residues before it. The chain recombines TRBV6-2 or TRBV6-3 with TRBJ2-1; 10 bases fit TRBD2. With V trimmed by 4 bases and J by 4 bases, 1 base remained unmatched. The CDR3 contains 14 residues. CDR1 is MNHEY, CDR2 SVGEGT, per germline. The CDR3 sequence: CASSFSGGYNEQFF. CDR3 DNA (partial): TGTGCCAGCAGTTTTAGCGGGGGGTACAATGAG.

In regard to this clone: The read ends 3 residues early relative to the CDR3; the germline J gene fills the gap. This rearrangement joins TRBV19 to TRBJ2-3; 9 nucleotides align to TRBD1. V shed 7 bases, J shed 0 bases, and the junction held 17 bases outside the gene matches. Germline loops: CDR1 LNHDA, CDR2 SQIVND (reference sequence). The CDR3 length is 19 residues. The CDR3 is CASTSGTGLGILSTDTQYF. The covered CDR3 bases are TGTGCCAGTACCTCCGGGACAGGGCTTGGAATCCTGAGCACAGATACG.

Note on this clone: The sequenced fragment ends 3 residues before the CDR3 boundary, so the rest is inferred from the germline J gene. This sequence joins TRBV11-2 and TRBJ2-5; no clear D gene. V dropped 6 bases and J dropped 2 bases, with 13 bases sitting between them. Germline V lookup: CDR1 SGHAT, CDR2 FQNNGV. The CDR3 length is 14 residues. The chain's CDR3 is CASSLTWQQETQYF. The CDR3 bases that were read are TGTGCCAGCAGTCTGACATGGCAGCAAGAGACC.

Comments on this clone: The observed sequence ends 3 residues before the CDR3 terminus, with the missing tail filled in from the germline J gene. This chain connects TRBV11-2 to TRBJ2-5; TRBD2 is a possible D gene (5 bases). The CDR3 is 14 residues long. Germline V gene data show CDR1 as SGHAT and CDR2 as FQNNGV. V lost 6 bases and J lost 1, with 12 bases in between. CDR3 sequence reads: CASRDPGFQETQYF. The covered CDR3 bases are TGTGCCAGCAGAGATCCGGGGTTCCAAGAGACC. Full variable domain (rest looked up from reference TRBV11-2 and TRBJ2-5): EAGVAQSPRYKIIEKRQSVAFWCNPISGHATLYWYQQILGQGPKLLIQFQNNGVVDDSQLPKDRFSAERLKGVDSTLKIQPAKLEDSAVYLCASRDPGFQETQYFGPGTRLLVL.

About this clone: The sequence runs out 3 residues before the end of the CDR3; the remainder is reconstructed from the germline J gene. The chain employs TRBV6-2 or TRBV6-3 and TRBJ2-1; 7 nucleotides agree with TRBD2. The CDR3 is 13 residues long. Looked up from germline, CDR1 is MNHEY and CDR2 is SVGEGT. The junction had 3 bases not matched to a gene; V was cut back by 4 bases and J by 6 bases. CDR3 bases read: TGTGCCAGCAGTTTGGGGGGGACCAATGAG. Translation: CASSLGGTNE. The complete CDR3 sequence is CASSLGGTNEQFF.

The CDR3 here is CASSGQGARETQYF. CDR3 DNA, as far as it was read: TGTGCCAGCAGTGGACAGGGGGCGCGGGAGACC. This chain connects TRBV6-1 to TRBJ2-5; the match to TRBD1 covers 10 bases. From the germline J gene comes the end of the CDR3, since the read stops 3 residues before it. There are 14 residues in the CDR3. J gave up 5 bases and V 4 bases, and 4 bases lay outside the gene matches. Germline CDR1 reads MNHNS; CDR2 reads SASEGT.

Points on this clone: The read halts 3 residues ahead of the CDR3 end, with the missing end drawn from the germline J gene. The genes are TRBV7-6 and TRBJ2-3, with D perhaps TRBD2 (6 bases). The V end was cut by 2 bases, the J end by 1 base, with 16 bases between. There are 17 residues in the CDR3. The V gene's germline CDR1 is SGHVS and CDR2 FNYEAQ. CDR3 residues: CASSLTPSIAGTDTQYF. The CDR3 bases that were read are TGTGCCAGCAGCTTAACCCCTTCGATAGCGGGCACAGATACG. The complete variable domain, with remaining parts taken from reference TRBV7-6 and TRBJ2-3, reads GAGVSQSPRYKVTKRGQDVALRCDPISGHVSLYWYRQALGQGPEFLTYFNYEAQQDKSGLPNDRFSAERPEGSISTLTIQRTEQRDSAMYRCASSLTPSIAGTDTQYFGPGTRLTVL.

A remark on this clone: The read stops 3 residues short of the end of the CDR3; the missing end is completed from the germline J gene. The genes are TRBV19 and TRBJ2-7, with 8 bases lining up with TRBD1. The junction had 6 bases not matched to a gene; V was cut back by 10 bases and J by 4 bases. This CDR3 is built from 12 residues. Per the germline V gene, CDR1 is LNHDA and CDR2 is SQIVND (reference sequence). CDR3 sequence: CATGTGLYEQYF. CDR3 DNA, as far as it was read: TGTGCCACCGGGACAGGCCTTTACGAG.

The sequenced part of the CDR3 DNA is TGTGCCAGCAGCTTAGCCCCGGGTAGCCTATATGGC. This sequence encodes CASSLAPGSLYG. The CDR3 reads in full as CASSLAPGSLYGYTF. The chain couples TRBV7-9 to TRBJ1-2; D is unclear. Read data end 3 residues before the CDR3 end; the end is taken from the germline J gene. CDR3 length: 15 residues. The germline V gene has CDR1 SEHNR and CDR2 FQNEAQ (reference sequence). The germline V and J ends were trimmed by 0 bases and 5 bases, with 13 bases remaining between them.

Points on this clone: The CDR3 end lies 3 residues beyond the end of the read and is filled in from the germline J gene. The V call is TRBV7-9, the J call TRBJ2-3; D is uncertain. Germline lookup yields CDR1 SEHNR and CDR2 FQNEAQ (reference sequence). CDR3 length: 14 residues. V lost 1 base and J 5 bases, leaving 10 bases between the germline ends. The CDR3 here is CASSLDHQQDTQYF. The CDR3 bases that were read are TGTGCCAGCAGCTTAGATCATCAACAAGATACG.

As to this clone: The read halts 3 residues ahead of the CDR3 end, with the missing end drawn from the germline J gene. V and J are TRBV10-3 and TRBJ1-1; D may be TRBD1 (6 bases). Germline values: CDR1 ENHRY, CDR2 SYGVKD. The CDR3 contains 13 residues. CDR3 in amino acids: CAISESSDRGAFF. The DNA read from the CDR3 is TGTGCCATCAGTGAGTCAAGTGATAGGGGG.

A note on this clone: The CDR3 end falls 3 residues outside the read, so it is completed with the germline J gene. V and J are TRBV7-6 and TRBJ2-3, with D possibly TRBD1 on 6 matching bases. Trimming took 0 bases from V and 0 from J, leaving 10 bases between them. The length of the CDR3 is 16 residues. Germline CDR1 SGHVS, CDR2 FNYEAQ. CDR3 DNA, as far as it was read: TGTGCCAGCAGCTTAGCGACAGGCCAGAGCACAGATACG. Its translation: CASSLATGQSTDT. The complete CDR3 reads CASSLATGQSTDTQYF.

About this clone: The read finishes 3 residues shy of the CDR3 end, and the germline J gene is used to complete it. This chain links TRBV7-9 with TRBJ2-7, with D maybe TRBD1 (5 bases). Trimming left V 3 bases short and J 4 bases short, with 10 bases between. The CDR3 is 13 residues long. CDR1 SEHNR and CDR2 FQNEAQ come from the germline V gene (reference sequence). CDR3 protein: CASSFGAVYEQYF. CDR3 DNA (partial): TGTGCCAGCAGCTTTGGGGCGGTATACGAG.

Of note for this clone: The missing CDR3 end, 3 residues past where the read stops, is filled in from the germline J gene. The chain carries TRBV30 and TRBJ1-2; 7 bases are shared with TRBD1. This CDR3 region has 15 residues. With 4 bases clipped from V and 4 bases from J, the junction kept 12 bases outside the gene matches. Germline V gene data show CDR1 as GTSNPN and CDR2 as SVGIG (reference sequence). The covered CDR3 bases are TGTGCCTGGACCCTCGCGAAGGGGGCAAGCTATGGC. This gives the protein CAWTLAKGASYG. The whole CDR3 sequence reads CAWTLAKGASYGYTF.

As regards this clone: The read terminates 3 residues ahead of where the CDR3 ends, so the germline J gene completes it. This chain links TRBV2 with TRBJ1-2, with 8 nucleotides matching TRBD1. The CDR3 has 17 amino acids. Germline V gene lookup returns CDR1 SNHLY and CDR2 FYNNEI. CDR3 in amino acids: CASSVWAGGSSNQPYTF. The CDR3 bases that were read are TGTGCCAGCAGTGTGTGGGCAGGGGGCTCGAGCAATCAGCCC. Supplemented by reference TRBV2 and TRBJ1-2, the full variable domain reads EPEVTQTPSHQVTQMGQEVILRCVPISNHLYFYWYRQILGQKVEFLVSFYNNEISEKSEIFDDQFSVERPDGSNFTLKIRSTKLEDSAMYFCASSVWAGGSSNQPYTFGSGTRLTVV.

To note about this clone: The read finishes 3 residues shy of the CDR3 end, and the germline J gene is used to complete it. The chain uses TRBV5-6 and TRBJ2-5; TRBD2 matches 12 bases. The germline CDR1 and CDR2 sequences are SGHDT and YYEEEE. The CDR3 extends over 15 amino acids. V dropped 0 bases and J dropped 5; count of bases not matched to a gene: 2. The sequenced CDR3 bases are TGTGCCAGCAGCTTGGTCCTAGCGGGAGGGGAGACC. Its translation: CASSLVLAGGET. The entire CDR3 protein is CASSLVLAGGETQYF. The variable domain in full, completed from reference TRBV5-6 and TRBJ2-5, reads DAGVTQSPTHLIKTRGQQVTLRCSPKSGHDTVSWYQQALGQGPQFIFQYYEEEERQRGNFPDRFSGHQFPNYSSELNVNALLLGDSALYLCASSLVLAGGETQYFGPGTRLLVL.

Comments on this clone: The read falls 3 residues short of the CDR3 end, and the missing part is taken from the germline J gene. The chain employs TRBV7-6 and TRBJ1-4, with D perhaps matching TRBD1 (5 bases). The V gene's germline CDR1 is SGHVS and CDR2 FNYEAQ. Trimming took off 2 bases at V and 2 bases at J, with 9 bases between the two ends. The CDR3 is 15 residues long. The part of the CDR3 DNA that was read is TGTGCCAGCAGCTTACTGGGGGGGACTAATGAAAAA. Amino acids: CASSLLGGTNEK. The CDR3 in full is CASSLLGGTNEKLFF.

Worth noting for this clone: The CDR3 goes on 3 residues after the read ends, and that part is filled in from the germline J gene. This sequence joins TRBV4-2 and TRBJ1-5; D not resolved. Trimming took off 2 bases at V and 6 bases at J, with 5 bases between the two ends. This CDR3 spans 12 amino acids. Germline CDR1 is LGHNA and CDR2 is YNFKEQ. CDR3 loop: CASSQPGQPQHF. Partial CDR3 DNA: TGTGCCAGCAGCCAACCGGGTCAGCCC.

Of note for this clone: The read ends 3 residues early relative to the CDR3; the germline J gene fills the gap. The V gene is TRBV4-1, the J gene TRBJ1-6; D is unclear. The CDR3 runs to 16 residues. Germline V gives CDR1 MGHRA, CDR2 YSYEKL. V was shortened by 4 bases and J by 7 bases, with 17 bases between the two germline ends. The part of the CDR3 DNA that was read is TGCGCCAGCAGCCCGCGTGGAGGGTCGGAGAATTCACCC. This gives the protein CASSPRGGSENSP. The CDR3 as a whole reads CASSPRGGSENSPLHF.

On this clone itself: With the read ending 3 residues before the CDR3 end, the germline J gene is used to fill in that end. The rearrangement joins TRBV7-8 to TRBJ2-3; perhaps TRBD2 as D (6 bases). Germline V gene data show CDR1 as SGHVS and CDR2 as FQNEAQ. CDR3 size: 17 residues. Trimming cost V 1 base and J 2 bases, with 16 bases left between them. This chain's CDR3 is CASSLDVQGGHTDTQYF. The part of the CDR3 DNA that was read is TGTGCCAGCAGCTTAGACGTCCAAGGAGGGCACACAGATACG.